The clone carrying this T cell receptor (beta chain) was seen only a few times. Its antigen is unknown. The data belong to a study of CD8 T cells in ankylosing spondylitis. Trimming pared 4 bases from V and 6 bases from J, leaving 7 bases between. CDR1 is SGHRS, CDR2 YFSETQ, per germline. CDR3 length: 11 amino acids. Quantitative 5'-RACE was performed with molecular barcodes, and it yielded the TCR beta libraries. From the 5' RACE reads, TCRdb called clonotypes with MiXCR, one entry per CDR3 protein. The data contain 700,000 or so distinct CDR3 sequences, around 20% of them seen just once; the ten biggest clones take up under 20%. The study's findings and limits: Apparently characteristic of ankylosing spondylitis blood was a TCR beta motif (fewer than ten highly homologous variants). As reported, disease-linked clones showed significant enrichment in matched ankylosing spondylitis synovial fluid. Disease-linked clones had a CD8+ phenotype and relatively low frequency in peripheral blood.

The chain employs TRBV5-1 and TRBJ2-5; TRBD1 or TRBD2 may be the D gene (5 bases each). This TCR came from a male donor with ankylosing spondylitis. Sequencing was carried out using blood, either unsorted or a sorted T cell fraction (not recorded which). The CDR3 region is CASSGGKTQYF. For the CDR3, the DNA is TGCGCCAGCAGCGGGGGAAAGACCCAGTACTTC.